The 19 T cell receptor beta chains listed next were all sequenced from one sample in a study of blood T cell repertoires in COVID-19. TCRdb's table, derived via immunoSEQ multiplex PCR, lists solely in-frame clones and lacks some. The sample lists fewer than 300,000 clones, approximately 90% seen once, with approximately 2.1% in the top ten. The sequenced sample consisted of peripheral blood. The receptors originated from a woman under 40 with COVID-19, enrolled during active disease.

The chain links TRBV19 to TRBJ1-2, with 12 bases fitting TRBD1. This CDR3 comprises 15 residues. Germline CDR1 LNHDA, CDR2 SQIVND (reference sequence). V shed 3 bases and J 4 bases; nucleotides not matched to a gene: 3. The CDR3 coding sequence is TGTGCCAGTAGTATCGGGACAGGGGGCGTCTATGGCTACACCTTC. It translates to CASSIGTGGVYGYTF.

The V call is TRBV19, the J call TRBJ2-7, with TRBD1 identical over 8 bases. V lost 5 bases to trimming and J lost 4 bases; unmatched junction nucleotides: 4. The CDR3 is made up of 13 amino acids. In germline, CDR1 is LNHDA, CDR2 SQIVND (reference sequence). The CDR3 reads CASSYQGAYEQYF. CDR3 in DNA: TGTGCCAGTAGTTACCAGGGGGCGTACGAGCAGTACTTC.

The chain is built from TRBV27 and TRBJ1-1; 7 nucleotides line up with TRBD1. Trimming cost V 9 bases and J 7 bases; bases outside gene matches: 5. Per germline, CDR1 MNHEY and CDR2 SMNVEV (reference sequence). CDR3 length equals 11 residues. In DNA form, the CDR3 reads TGTGCCAGTCTAGGGGACAGTGAAGCTTTCTTT. It translates to CASLGDSEAFF.

A word on this clone: Germline is not matched at one junction end, which may reflect a read error. The chain joins TRBV7-2 to TRBJ2-3; D is possibly TRBD2 (7 bases). CDR1 is SGHTA and CDR2 is FQGNSA in the germline V gene. The CDR3 has 15 residues. Here the CDR3 reads CASRLGGGPWDTQYF. For the CDR3, the DNA is TGTGCCAGCAGGTTAGGGGGAGGGCCTTGGGATACGCAGTATTTT.

This clone was recorded only once. The chain carries TRBV29-1 and TRBJ1-3; 8 bases are shared with TRBD1. The CDR3 loop spans 13 amino acids. Trimming removed 6 bases from V and 0 bases from J; junction bases left unmatched: 1. CDR1 and CDR2 from the germline V gene are SQVTM and ANQGSEA. The DNA of the CDR3 is TGCAGCGTGACAGGGGACTCTGGAAACACCATATATTTT. As protein: CSVTGDSGNTIYF.

The chain employs TRBV5-1 and TRBJ1-3, with a possible D match to TRBD1 (5 bases). Trimming removed 4 bases at V and 0 bases at J, with 14 bases between. Germline V CDR1 and CDR2: SGHRS, YFSETQ. The CDR3 runs to 16 residues. The CDR3 loop reads CASSVTAMSSGNTIYF. The CDR3, as DNA: TGCGCCAGCAGCGTGACAGCCATGAGCTCTGGAAACACCATATATTTT.

CDR3 in amino acids: CASSPVRTNEKLFF. The CDR3 DNA reads as TGTGCCAGCAGTCCCGTGCGCACTAATGAAAAACTGTTTTTT. The chain combines TRBV27 with TRBJ1-4, with unresolved D. The ends were cut back, 5 bases at V and 2 bases at J, with 9 bases in the middle. There are 14 residues in the CDR3. Germline V gene sequence: CDR1 MNHEY, CDR2 SMNVEV (reference sequence).

CDR3 in DNA: TGTGCCTCGGGCGGGACAGATACGCAGTATTTT. Protein sequence: CASGGTDTQYF. V usage is TRBV28 and J usage is TRBJ2-3; perhaps TRBD2 as D (5 bases). The CDR3 spans 11 residues. V shed 11 bases and J shed 3 bases, with 9 bases lying between them. The germline CDR1 and CDR2 sequences are MDHEN and SYDVKM.

This clone was seen once. The chain has TRBV18 and TRBJ1-4; D perhaps matches TRBD1 (6 bases). From germline, CDR1 is KGHSH and CDR2 LQKENI. CDR3 length: 15 amino acids. The V end lost 2 bases, the J end lost 7 bases, and 14 bases lay between the germline ends. This CDR3 is CASSPRGGEGEKLFF. CDR3 nucleotides: TGTGCCAGCTCACCAAGAGGGGGTGAAGGTGAAAAACTGTTTTTT.

The chain recombines TRBV29-1 with TRBJ2-7; D not resolved. CDR3 size: 12 residues. The germline V and J ends were trimmed by 4 bases and 3 bases, with 10 bases remaining between them. The germline CDR1 and CDR2 sequences are SQVTM and ANQGSEA. CDR3 region: CSVGTANYEQYF. The CDR3 DNA sequence: TGCAGCGTTGGCACAGCCAACTACGAGCAGTACTTC.

The rearrangement uses TRBV5-6 and TRBJ2-5, with 10 bases aligning to TRBD2. Germline assignment: CDR1 SGHDT and CDR2 YYEEEE. Unmatched junction bases numbered 9, after V lost 2 bases and J lost 5 bases. The CDR3 consists of 16 residues. The DNA for the CDR3 is TGTGCCAGCAGCTTAAGGAGCGGGAGGGCCCAGGAGACCCAGTACTTC. It codes for CASSLRSGRAQETQYF. Filled out from reference TRBV5-6 and TRBJ2-5, the complete variable domain reads DAGVTQSPTHLIKTRGQQVTLRCSPKSGHDTVSWYQQALGQGPQFIFQYYEEEERQRGNFPDRFSGHQFPNYSSELNVNALLLGDSALYLCASSLRSGRAQETQYFGPGTRLLVL.

The CDR3 sequence is CASGTYSTYEQYF. The CDR3 coding sequence is TGTGCCAGCGGGACTTACTCAACCTACGAGCAGTACTTC. The V call is TRBV6-6, the J call TRBJ2-7, with D perhaps matching TRBD2 (6 bases). Looked up from germline, CDR1 is MNHNY and CDR2 is SVGAGI (reference sequence). Trimming shortened V by 8 bases and J by 2 bases, and 13 bases separated the two germline ends. The CDR3 spans 13 residues.

This rearrangement joins TRBV11-2 to TRBJ2-7; TRBD1 aligns across 9 bases. The CDR3 loop spans 14 amino acids. Germline-derived CDR1 and CDR2 are SGHAT and FQNNGV. J lost 6 bases, V lost 5 bases, and 8 bases had no gene match. CDR3 in amino acids: CASSGGQGPLEQYF. In nucleotides, the CDR3 is TGTGCCAGCAGCGGGGGACAGGGTCCCCTCGAGCAGTACTTC.

This chain joins TRBV24-1 and TRBJ1-4; a possible D gene is TRBD1 (6 bases). The CDR3 length is 17 residues. V shed 4 bases and J shed 13 bases, with 27 bases lying between them. The germline gives CDR1 KGHDR, CDR2 SFDVKD. The CDR3 spells CATSDPRGDRPVEGLFF. The DNA for the CDR3 is TGTGCCACCAGTGACCCCCGAGGCGACAGGCCCGTCGAAGGACTGTTTTTT.

This chain connects TRBV5-1 to TRBJ2-2; the match to TRBD2 covers 11 bases. Germline CDR1 is SGHRS and CDR2 is YFSETQ. This CDR3 is built from 16 residues. V lost 5 bases, J lost 5 bases, and 8 bases stayed unmatched. As DNA, the CDR3 is TGCGCCAGCAGAATGAATAGCGGGAGGGAAACCGGGGAGCTGTTTTTT. Protein product: CASRMNSGRETGELFF.

The gene calls are TRBV7-2 and TRBJ2-1, with 12 bases that match TRBD2. Looked up from germline, CDR1 is SGHTA and CDR2 is FQGNSA. The junction had 9 bases not matched to a gene; V was cut back by 5 bases and J by 4 bases. This CDR3 comprises 17 residues. This CDR3 is CASSVGSLAGGYNEQFF. CDR3 nucleotides: TGTGCCAGCAGCGTAGGATCTCTAGCGGGAGGGTACAATGAGCAGTTCTTC. The full variable domain, completed using reference TRBV7-2 and TRBJ2-1, is GAGVSQSPSNKVTEKGKDVELRCDPISGHTALYWYRQSLGQGLEFLIYFQGNSAPDKSGLPSDRFSAERTGGSVSTLTIQRTQQEDSAVYLCASSVGSLAGGYNEQFFGPGTRLTVL.

The chain has TRBV18 and TRBJ2-7, with D perhaps matching TRBD2 (5 bases). The CDR3 is 14 amino acids. With 1 base removed from V and 4 bases from J, the gap between germline ends came to 11 bases. Germline values: CDR1 KGHSH, CDR2 LQKENI. This CDR3 is CASSPQGVGYEQYF. In nucleotides, the CDR3 is TGTGCCAGCTCACCACAGGGAGTGGGGTACGAGCAGTACTTC.

The chain is built from TRBV3-1 (or the pseudogene TRBV3-2) and TRBJ2-1, with 8 bases identical to TRBD1. Germline V gene sequence: CDR1 LGHDT, CDR2 YNNKEL (reference sequence). This CDR3 contains 15 residues. J was trimmed by 0 bases and V by 4 bases; bases with no gene match: 2. The CDR3 bases are TGTGCCAGCAGCCGGGACAGGAGCTCCTACAATGAGCAGTTCTTC. Translation: CASSRDRSSYNEQFF.

This rearrangement joins TRBV3-1 (or the pseudogene TRBV3-2) to TRBJ2-1; 10 bases are a match to TRBD2. The germline V gene has CDR1 LGHDT and CDR2 YNNKEL (reference sequence). Unmatched junction bases numbered 7, after V lost 3 bases and J lost 5 bases. CDR3 size: 16 residues. The CDR3 sequence is CASSQIGTSGDNEQFF. For the CDR3, the DNA is TGTGCCAGCAGCCAGATAGGAACTAGCGGGGACAATGAGCAGTTCTTC.